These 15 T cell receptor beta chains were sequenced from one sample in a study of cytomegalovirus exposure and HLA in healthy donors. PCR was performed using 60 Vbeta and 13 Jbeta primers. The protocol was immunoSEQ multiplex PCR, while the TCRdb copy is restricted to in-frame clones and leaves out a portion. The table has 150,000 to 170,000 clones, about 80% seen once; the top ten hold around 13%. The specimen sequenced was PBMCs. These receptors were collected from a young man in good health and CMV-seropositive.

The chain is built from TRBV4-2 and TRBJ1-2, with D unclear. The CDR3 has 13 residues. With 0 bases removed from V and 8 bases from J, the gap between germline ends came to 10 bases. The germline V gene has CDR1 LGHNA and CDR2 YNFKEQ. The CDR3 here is CASSQDLGSGYTF. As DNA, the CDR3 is TGTGCCAGCAGCCAAGATTTGGGTAGCGGCTACACCTTC.

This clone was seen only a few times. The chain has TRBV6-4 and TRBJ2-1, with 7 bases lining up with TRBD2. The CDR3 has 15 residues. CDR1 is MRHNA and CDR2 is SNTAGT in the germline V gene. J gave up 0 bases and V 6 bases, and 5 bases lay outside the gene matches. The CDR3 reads CASSQGGSSYNEQFF. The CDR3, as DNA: TGTGCCAGCAGCCAGGGCGGGAGCTCCTACAATGAGCAGTTCTTC.

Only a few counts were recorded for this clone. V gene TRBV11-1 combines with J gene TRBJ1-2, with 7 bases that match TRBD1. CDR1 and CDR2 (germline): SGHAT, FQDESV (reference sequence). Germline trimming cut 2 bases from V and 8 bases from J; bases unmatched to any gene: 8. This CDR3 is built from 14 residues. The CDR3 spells CASSLYDRAYGYTF. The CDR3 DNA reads TGTGCCAGCAGCTTATATGACAGGGCGTACGGCTACACCTTC.

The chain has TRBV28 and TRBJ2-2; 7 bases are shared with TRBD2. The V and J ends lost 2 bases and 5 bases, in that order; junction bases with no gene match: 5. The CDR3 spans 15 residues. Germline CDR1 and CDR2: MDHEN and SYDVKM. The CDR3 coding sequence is TGTGCCAGCAGTTTACTCGGCGGGAGAACCGGGGAGCTGTTTTTT. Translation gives CASSLLGGRTGELFF.

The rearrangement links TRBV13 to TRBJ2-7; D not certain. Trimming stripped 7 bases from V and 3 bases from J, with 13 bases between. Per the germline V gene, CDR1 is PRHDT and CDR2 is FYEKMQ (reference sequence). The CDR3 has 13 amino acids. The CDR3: CASKMSNSYEQYF. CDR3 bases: TGTGCCAGCAAGATGAGCAACAGCTACGAGCAGTACTTC. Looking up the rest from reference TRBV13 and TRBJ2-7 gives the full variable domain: AAGVIQSPRHLIKEKRETATLKCYPIPRHDTVYWYQQGPGQDPQFLISFYEKMQSDKGSIPDRFSAQQFSDYHSELNMSSLELGDSALYFCASKMSNSYEQYFGPGTRLTVT.

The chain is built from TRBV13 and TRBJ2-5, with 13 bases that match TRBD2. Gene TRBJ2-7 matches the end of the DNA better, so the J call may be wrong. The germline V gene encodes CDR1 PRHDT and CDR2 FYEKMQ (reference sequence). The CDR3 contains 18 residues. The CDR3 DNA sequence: TGTGCCAGCAGCCTACTAGCGGGAGGGCCTCGTCCACTCCACGAGCAGTACTTC. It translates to CASSLLAGGPRPLHEQYF.

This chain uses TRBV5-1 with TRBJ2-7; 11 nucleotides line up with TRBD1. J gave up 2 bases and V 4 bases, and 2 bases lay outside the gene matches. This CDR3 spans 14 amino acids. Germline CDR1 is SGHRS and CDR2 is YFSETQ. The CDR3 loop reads CASSTGQGAYEQYF. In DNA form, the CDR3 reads TGCGCCAGCAGCACGGGACAGGGGGCCTACGAGCAGTACTTC.

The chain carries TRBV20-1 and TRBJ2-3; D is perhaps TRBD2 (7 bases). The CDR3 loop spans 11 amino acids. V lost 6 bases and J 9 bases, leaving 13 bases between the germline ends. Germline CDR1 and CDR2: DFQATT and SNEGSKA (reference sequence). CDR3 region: CSAAGGRTQYF. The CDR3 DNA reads TGCAGTGCAGCCGGGGGGCGCACGCAGTATTTT.

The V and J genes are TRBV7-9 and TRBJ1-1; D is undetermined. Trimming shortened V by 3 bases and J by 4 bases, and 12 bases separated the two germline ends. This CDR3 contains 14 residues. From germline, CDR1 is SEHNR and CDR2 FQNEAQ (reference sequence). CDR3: CASSLADSGTEAFF. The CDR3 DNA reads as TGTGCCAGCAGCTTGGCCGACTCGGGCACTGAAGCTTTCTTT.

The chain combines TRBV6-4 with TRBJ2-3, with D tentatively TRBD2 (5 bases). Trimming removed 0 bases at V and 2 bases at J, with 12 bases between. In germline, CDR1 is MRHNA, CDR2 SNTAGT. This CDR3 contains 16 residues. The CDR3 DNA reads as TGTGCCAGCAGTGACTCGAGGGCGGTTCCCACAGATACGCAGTATTTT. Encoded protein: CASSDSRAVPTDTQYF.

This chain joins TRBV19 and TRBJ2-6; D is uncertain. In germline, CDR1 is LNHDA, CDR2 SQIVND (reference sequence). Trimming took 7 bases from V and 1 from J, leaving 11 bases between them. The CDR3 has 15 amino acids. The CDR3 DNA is TGTGCCAGTACCCTTACCAGGTCTGGGGCCAACGTCCTGACTTTC. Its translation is CASTLTRSGANVLTF.

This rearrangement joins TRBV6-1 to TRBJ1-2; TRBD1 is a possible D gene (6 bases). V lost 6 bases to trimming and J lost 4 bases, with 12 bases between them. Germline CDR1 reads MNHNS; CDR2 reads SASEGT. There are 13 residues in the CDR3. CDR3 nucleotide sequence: TGTGCCAGCAGCCCCGGACAGTTCTATGGCTACACCTTC. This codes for CASSPGQFYGYTF.

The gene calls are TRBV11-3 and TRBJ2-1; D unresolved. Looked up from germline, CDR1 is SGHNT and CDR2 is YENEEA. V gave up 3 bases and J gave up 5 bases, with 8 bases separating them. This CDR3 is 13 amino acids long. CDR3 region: CASSLATNNEQFF. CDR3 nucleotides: TGTGCCAGCAGCTTGGCTACTAACAATGAGCAGTTCTTC. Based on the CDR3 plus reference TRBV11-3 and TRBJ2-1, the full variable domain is EAGVVQSPRYKIIEKKQPVAFWCNPISGHNTLYWYLQNLGQGPELLIRYENEEAVDDSQLPKDRFSAERLKGVDSTLKIQPAELGDSAVYLCASSLATNNEQFFGPGTRLTVL.

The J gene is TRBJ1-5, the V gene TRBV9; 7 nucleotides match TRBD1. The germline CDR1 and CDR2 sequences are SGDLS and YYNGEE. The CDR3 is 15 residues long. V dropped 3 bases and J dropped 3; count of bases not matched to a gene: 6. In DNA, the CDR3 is TGTGCCAGCAGCGCGGCCGGGACAGTCAATCAGCCCCAGCATTTT. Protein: CASSAAGTVNQPQHF.

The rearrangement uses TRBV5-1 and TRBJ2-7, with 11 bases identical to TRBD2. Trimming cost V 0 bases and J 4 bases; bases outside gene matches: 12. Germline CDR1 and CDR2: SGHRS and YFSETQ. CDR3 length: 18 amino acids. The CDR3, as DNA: TGCGCCAGCAGCTTGGGTTTCGGTTCGACTAGCGGGATTTACGAGCAGTACTTC. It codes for CASSLGFGSTSGIYEQYF.